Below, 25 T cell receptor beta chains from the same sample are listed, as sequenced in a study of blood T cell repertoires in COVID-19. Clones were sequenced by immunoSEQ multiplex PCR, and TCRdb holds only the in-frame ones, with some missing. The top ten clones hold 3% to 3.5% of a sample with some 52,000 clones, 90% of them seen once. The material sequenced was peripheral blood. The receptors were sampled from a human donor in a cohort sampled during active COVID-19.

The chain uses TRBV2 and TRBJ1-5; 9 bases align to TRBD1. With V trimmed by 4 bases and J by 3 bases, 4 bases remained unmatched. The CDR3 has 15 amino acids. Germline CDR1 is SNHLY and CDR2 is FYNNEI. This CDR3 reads CASSADRGNNQPQHF. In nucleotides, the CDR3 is TGTGCCAGCAGTGCCGACAGGGGGAACAATCAGCCCCAGCATTTT.

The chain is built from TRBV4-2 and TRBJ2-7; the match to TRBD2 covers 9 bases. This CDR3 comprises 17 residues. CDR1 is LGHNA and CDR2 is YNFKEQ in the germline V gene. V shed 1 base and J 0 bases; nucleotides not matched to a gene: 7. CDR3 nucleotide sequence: TGTGCCAGCAGCCAAGGGATGGCGGGAGGGGTCTCCTACGAGCAGTACTTC. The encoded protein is CASSQGMAGGVSYEQYF.

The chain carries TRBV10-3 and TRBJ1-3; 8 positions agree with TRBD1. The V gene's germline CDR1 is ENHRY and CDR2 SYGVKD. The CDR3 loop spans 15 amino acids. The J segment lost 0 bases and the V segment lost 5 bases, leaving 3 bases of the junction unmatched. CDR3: CAISSGQGSGNTIYF. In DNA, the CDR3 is TGTGCCATCAGTTCCGGACAGGGCTCTGGAAACACCATATATTTT.

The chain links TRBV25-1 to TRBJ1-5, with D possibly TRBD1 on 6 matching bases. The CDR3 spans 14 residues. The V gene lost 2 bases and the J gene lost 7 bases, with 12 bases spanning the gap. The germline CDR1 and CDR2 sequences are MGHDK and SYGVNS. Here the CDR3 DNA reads TGTGCCAGCAGTGAAACAGGGTTTTCACAGCCCCAGCATTTT. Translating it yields CASSETGFSQPQHF.

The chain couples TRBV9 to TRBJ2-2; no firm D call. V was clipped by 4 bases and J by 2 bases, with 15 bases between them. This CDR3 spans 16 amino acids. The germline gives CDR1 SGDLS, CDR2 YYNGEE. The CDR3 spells CASSLSWQTNTGELFF. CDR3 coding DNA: TGTGCCAGCAGCCTTTCGTGGCAGACTAACACCGGGGAGCTGTTTTTT.

CDR3 residues: CASSPRTSGASSYNEQFF. Here the CDR3 DNA reads TGTGCCAGCAGCCCCCGGACTAGCGGGGCGAGCTCCTACAATGAGCAGTTCTTC. The chain is built from TRBV7-9 and TRBJ2-1; 12 nucleotides match TRBD2. The CDR3 has 18 amino acids. J lost 0 bases, V lost 5 bases, and 8 bases had no gene match. The V gene's germline CDR1 is SEHNR and CDR2 FQNEAQ (reference sequence).

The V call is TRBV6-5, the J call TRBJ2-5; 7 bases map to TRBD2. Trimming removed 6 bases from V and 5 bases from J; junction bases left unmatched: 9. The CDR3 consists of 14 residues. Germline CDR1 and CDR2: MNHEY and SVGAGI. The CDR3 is CASRTLLARETQYF. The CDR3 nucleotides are TGTGCCAGCAGAACTCTACTAGCGAGGGAGACCCAGTACTTC.

The CDR3 DNA reads TGTGCCAGCAGCCAAGCTGCACCTCCTACTAGCACCGCCTACGAGCAGTACTTC. Protein product: CASSQAAPPTSTAYEQYF. V is TRBV4-2 and J is TRBJ2-7; TRBD2 might be the D (6 bases). The CDR3 covers 18 residues. The germline CDR1 and CDR2 sequences are LGHNA and YNFKEQ. Trimming left V 1 base short and J 2 bases short, with 21 bases between.

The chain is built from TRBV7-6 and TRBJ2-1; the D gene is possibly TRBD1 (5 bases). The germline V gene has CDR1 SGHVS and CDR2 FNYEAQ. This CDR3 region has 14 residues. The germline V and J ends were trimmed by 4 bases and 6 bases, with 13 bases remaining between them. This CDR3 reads CASSSHQGPNEQFF. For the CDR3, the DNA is TGTGCCAGCAGCTCACACCAGGGTCCCAATGAGCAGTTCTTC.

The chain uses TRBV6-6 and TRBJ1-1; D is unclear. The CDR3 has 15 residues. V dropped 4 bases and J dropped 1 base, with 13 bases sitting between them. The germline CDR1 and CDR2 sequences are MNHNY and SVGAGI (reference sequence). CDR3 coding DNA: TGTGCCAGCAGTTCCCAGCGGGGTCGGAACACTGAAGCTTTCTTT. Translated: CASSSQRGRNTEAFF.

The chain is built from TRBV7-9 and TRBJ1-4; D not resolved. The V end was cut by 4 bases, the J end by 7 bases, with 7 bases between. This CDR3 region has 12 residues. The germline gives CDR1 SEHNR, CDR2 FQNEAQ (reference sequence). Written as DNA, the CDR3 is TGTGCCAGCAGCTCAGTGGTTGAAAAACTGTTTTTT. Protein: CASSSVVEKLFF.

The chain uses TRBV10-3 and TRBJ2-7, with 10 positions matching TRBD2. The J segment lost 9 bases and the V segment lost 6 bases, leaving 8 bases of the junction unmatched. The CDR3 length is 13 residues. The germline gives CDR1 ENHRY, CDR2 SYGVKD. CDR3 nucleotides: TGTGCCATCAGACCTAGCGGGAGCCGGGGGCAGTACTTC. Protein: CAIRPSGSRGQYF.

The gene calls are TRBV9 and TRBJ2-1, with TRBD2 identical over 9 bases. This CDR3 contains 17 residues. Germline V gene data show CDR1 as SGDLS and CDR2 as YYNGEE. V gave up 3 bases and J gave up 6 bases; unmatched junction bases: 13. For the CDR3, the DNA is TGTGCCAGCAGCGCACCCCCGTCGGGACTAGCTGGCAATGAGCAGTTCTTC. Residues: CASSAPPSGLAGNEQFF.

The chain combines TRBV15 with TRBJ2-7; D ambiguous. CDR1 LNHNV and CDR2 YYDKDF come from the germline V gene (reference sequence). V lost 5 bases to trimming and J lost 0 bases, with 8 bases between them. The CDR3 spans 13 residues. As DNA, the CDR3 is TGTGCCACCAGCGAGTTAACCTCCTACGAGCAGTACTTC. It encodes CATSELTSYEQYF.

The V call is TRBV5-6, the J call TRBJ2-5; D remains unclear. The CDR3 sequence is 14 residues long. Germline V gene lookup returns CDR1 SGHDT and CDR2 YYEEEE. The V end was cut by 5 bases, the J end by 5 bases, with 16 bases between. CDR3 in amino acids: CASSVYSAIETQYF. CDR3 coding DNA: TGTGCCAGCAGTGTTTATTCTGCGATCGAGACCCAGTACTTC. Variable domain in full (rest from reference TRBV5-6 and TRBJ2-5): DAGVTQSPTHLIKTRGQQVTLRCSPKSGHDTVSWYQQALGQGPQFIFQYYEEEERQRGNFPDRFSGHQFPNYSSELNVNALLLGDSALYLCASSVYSAIETQYFGPGTRLLVL.

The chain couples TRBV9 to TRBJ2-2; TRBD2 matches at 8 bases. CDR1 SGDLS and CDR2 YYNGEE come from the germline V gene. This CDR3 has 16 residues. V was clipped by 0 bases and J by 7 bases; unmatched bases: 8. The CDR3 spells CASSVEALAGDGELFF. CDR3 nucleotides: TGTGCCAGCAGCGTAGAAGCGCTAGCGGGTGACGGGGAGCTGTTTTTT.

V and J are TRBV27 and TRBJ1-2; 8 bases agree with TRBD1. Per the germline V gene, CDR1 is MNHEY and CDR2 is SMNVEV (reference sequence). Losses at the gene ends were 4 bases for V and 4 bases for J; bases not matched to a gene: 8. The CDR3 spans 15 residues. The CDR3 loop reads CASSYYRGTSYGYTF. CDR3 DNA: TGTGCCAGCAGTTACTACAGGGGGACGAGCTATGGCTACACCTTC.

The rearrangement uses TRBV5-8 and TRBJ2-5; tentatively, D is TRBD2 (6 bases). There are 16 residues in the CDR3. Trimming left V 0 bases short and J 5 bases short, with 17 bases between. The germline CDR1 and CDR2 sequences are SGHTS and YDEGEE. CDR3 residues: CASSLDKTSREETQYF. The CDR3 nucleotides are TGTGCCAGCAGCTTGGACAAGACTAGTCGAGAGGAGACCCAGTACTTC.

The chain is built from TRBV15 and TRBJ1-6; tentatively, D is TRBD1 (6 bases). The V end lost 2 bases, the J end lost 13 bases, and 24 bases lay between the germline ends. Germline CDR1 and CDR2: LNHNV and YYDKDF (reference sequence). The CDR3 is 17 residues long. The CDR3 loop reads CATSRLPRRDTQEPLHF. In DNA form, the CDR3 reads TGTGCCACCAGCAGACTCCCTCGCCGGGACACCCAGGAGCCCCTCCACTTT.

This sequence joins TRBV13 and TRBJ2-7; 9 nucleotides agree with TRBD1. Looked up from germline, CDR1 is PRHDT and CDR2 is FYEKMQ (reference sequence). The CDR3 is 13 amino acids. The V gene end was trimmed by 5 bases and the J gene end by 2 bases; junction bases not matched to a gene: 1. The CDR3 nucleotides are TGTGCCAGCAGCCGACAGGGGGCCTACGAGCAGTACTTC. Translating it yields CASSRQGAYEQYF.

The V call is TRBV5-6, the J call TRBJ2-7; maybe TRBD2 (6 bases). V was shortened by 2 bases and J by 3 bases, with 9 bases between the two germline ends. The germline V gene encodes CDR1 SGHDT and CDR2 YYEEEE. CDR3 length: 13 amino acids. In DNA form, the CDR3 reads TGTGCCAGCAGCTTCGGGGAGGTCTACGAGCAGTACTTC. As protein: CASSFGEVYEQYF.

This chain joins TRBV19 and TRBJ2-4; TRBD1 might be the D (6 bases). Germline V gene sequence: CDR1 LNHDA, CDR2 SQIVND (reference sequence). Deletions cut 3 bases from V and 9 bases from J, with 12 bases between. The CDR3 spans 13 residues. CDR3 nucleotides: TGTGCCAGTAGTATGGGAAGAGGGGGCATTCAGTACTTC. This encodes CASSMGRGGIQYF.

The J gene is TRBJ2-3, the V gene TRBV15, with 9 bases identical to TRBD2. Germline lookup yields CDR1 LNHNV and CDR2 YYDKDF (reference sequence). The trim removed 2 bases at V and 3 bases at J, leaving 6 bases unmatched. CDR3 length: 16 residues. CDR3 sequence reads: CATSRKAGGGTDTQYF. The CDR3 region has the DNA TGTGCCACCAGCAGAAAAGCGGGAGGAGGGACAGATACGCAGTATTTT.

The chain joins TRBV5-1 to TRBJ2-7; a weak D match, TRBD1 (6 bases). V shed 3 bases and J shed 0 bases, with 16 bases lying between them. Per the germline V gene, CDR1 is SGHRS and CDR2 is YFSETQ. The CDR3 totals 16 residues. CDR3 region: CASSSLTGVSSYEQYF. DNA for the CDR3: TGCGCCAGCAGCTCCTTGACAGGCGTTAGCTCCTACGAGCAGTACTTC.

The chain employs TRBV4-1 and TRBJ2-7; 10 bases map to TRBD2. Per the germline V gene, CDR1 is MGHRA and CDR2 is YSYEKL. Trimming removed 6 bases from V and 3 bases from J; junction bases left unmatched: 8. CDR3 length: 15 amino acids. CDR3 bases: TGCGCCAGCAGGACCGCGGGGACTAGCGACTACGAGCAGTACTTC. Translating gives CASRTAGTSDYEQYF.